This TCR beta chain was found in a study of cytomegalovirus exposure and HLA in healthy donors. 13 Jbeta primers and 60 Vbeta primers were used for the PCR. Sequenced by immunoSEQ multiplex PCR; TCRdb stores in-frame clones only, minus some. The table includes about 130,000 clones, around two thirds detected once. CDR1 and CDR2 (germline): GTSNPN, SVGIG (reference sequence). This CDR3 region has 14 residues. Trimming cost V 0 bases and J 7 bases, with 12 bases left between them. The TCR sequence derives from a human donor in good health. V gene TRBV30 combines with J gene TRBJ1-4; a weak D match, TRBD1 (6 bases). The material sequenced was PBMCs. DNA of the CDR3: TGTGCCTGGAGTGTACCGGGGGGGCGTGAAAAACTGTTTTTT. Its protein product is CAWSVPGGREKLFF.